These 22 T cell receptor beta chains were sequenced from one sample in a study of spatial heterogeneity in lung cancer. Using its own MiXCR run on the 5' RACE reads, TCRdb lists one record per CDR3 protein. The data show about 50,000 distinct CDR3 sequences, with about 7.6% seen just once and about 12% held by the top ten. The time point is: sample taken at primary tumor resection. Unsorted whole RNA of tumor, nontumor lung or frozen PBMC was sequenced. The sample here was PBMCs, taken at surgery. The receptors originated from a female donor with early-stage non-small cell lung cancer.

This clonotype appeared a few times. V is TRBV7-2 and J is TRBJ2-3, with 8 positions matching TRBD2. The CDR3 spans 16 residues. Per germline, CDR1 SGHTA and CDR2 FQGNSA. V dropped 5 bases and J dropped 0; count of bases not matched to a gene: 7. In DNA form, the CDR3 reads TGTGCCAGCAGCCTTTCTAGCGGGCCTAGCACAGATACGCAGTATTTT. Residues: CASSLSSGPSTDTQYF.

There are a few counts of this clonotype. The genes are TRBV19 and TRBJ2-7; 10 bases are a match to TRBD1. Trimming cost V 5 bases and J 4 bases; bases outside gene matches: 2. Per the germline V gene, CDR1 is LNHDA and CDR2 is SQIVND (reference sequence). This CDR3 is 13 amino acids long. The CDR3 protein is CASSADRGYEQYF. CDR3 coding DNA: TGTGCCAGTAGTGCGGACAGGGGGTACGAGCAGTACTTC.

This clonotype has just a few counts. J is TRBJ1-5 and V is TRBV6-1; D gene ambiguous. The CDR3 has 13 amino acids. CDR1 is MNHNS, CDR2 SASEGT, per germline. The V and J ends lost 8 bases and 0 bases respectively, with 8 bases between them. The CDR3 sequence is CASETVSNQPQHF. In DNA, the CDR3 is TGTGCCAGCGAGACGGTTAGCAATCAGCCCCAGCATTTT.

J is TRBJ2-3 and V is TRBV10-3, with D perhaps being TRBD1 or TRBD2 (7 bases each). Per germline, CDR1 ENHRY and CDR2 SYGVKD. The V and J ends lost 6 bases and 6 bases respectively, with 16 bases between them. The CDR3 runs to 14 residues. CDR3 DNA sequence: TGTGCCATCAGACTCAGGGGGGGCCAGGATACGCAGTATTTT. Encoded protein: CAIRLRGGQDTQYF.

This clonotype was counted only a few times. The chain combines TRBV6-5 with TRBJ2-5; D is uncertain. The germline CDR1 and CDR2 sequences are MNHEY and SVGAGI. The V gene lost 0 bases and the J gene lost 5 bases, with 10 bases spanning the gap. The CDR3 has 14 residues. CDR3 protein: CASSYSMVQETQYF. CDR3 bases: TGTGCCAGCAGTTACTCGATGGTTCAGGAGACCCAGTACTTC.

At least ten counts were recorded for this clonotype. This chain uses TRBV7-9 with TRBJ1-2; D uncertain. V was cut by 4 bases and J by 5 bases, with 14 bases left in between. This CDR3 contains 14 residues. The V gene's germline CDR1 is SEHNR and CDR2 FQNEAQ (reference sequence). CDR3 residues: CASSSPGRLYGYTF. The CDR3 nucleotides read TGTGCCAGCAGCTCACCCGGAAGACTATATGGCTACACCTTC.

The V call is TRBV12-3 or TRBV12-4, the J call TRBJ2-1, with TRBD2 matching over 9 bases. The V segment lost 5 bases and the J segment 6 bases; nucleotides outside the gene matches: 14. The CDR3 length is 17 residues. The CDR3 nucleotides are TGTGCCAGCAGTAAGGGTAGCGGGGGCACTCTAGCCAATGAGCAGTTCTTC. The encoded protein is CASSKGSGGTLANEQFF.

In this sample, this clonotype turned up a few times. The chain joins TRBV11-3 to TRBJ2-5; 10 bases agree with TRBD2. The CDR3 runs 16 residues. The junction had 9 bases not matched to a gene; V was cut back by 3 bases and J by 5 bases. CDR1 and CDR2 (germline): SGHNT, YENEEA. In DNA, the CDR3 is TGTGCCAGCAGCTTCGCCAGCGGGGGGGGCTTGGAGACCCAGTACTTC. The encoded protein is CASSFASGGGLETQYF.

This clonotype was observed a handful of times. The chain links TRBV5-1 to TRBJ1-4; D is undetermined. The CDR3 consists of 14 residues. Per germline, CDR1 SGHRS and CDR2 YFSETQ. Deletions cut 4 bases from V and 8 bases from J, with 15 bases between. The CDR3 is CASSAGRAKEKLFF. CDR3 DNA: TGCGCCAGCAGCGCCGGTAGGGCCAAGGAAAAACTGTTTTTT.

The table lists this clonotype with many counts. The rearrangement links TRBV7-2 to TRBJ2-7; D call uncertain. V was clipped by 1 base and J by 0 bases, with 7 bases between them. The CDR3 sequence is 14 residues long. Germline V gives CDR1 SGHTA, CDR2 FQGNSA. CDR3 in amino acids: CASSLGRVSYEQYF. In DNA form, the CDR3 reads TGTGCCAGCAGCTTAGGTAGGGTCTCCTACGAGCAGTACTTC.

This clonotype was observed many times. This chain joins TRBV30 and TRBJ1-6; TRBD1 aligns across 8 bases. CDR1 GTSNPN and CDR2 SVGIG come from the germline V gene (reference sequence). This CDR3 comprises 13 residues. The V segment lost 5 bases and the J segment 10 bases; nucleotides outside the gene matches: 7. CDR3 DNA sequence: TGTGCCTGGGAGACAGGGACAGGATCACCCCTCCACTTT. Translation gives CAWETGTGSPLHF.

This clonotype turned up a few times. CDR3 in amino acids: CASSLKGGTSGGLTDTQYF. In nucleotides, the CDR3 is TGTGCCAGCAGCTTAAAGGGGGGGACTAGCGGGGGGCTCACAGATACGCAGTATTTT. The chain uses TRBV7-3 and TRBJ2-3; 15 bases line up with TRBD2. With 1 base clipped from V and 2 bases from J, the junction kept 7 bases outside the gene matches. Germline V gene lookup returns CDR1 SGHTA and CDR2 FQGTGA. The CDR3 extends over 19 amino acids.

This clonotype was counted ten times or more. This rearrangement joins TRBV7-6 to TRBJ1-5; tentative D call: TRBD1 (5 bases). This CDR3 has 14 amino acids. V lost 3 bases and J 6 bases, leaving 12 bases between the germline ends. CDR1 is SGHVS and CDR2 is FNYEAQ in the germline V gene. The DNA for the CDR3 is TGTGCCAGCAGCTTGAGCAGGGAAGGTCAGCCCCAGCATTTT. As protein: CASSLSREGQPQHF.

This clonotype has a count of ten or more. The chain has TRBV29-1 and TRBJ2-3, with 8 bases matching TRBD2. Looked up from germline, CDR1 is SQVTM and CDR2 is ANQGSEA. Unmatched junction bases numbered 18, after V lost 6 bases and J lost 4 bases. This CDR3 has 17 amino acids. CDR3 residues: CSVLAPRRGVEADTQYF. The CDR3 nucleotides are TGCAGCGTCCTGGCCCCCAGGCGGGGGGTCGAGGCAGATACGCAGTATTTT.

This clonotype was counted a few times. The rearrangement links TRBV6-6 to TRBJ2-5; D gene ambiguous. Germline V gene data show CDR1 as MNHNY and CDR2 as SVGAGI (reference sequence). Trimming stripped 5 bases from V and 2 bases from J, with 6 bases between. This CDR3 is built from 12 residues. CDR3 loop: CASSGMQETQYF. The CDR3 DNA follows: TGTGCCAGCAGTGGGATGCAAGAGACCCAGTACTTC.

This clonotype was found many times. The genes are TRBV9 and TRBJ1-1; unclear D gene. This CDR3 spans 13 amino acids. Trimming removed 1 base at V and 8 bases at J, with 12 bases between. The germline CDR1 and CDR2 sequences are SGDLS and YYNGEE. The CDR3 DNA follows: TGTGCCAGCAGCGTAATCCCGAGCAACGAAGCTTTCTTT. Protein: CASSVIPSNEAFF.

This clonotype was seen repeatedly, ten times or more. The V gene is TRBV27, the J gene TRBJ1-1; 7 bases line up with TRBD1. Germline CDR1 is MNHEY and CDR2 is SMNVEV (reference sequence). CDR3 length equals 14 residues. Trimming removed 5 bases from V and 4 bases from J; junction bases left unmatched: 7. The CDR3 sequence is CASSLLQGTTEAFF. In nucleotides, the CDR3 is TGTGCCAGCAGTCTACTACAGGGGACCACTGAAGCTTTCTTT.

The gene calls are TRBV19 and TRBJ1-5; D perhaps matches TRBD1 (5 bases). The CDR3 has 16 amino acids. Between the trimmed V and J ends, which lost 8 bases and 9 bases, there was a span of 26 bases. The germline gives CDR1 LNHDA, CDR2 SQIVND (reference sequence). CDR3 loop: CASGTTDPRGGGPQHF. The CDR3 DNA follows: TGTGCCAGTGGAACCACAGACCCGAGGGGAGGAGGGCCCCAGCATTTT.

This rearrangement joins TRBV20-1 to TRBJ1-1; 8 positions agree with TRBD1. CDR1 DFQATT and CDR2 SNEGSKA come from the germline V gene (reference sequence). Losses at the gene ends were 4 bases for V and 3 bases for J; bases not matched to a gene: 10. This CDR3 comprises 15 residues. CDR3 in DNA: TGCAGTGCTATCGACAGGGGATTCGAGGACACTGAAGCTTTCTTT. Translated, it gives CSAIDRGFEDTEAFF.

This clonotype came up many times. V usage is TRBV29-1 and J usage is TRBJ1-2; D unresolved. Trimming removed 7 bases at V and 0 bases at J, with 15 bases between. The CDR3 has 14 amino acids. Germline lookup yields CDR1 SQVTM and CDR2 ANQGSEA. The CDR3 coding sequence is TGCAGCGCCCCCCGGCAGGATGCTAACTATGGCTACACCTTC. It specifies CSAPRQDANYGYTF.

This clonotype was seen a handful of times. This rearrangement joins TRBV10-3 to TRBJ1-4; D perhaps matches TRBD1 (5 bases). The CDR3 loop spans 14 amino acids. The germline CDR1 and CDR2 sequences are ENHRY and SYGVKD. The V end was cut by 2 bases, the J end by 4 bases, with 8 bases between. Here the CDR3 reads CAISETGFNEKLFF. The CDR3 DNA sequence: TGTGCCATCAGTGAGACAGGATTTAATGAAAAACTGTTTTTT.

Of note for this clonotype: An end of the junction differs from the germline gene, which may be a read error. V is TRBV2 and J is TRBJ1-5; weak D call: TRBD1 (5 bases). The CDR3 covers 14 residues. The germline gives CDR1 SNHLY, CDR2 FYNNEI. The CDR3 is CASSGNRGDQPQNF. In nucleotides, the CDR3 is TGTGCCAGCAGTGGGAATCGGGGGGATCAGCCCCAGAATTTT.